This T cell receptor (beta chain) was identified in a study of T cell repertoires in cytomegalovirus infection (dated by TCRdb to about 2019). Study-level background: Donor HLA type was relevant to the analysis, as public TCR beta signatures indicated carriage of CMV infection together with the matching HLA type. What the work shows at the level of the full study, not this receptor alone: Cumulative frequency of public TCR beta family members discriminated carriers of CMV infection plus the relevant HLA type in this cohort and an independent approximately 370-donor cohort. In the ex vivo response, HLA-C-restricted CMV-specific TCR beta clonotypes were dominant, and in two of eight donors the single most frequent clonotype came from this HLA-C-restricted group.

CDR1 is given as MDHEN and CDR2 as SYDVKM, both from the germline V gene. The CDR3 numbers 19 residues from cysteine through phenylalanine. Solely the CDR3 DNA is kept, with 57 bases framed from the first base. The germline V end is reduced by 3 bases and the J end by 4 bases; junction bases left unmatched: 13. The data were produced on an Illumina HiSeq 1500. Clones were called with MiXCR by TCRdb after fastp trimmed the public reads at Q25, and only in-frame beta chains were retained. Every distinct CDR3 protein forms one entry, paired with its most common genes and DNA. This sample lists fewer than 200,000 distinct CDR3 sequences; approximately 19% were detected once. The ten largest clones add up to 2.5% to 3% of the sample. A note on this clonotype: The antigen this receptor binds is unknown. No base quality values were provided; no much bigger clone lies one nucleotide off.

The V and J genes are TRBV28 and TRBJ2-6, with TRBD2 matching 9 junction bases. Sample: PBMCs. The receptor comes from a human donor in good health (CMV status not recorded). Some clones in this sample may be carry-over from other donors' samples. DNA sequence: TGTGCCAGCAGTTTCCAGGGGGGAGCGGGAGGAGGGGGGGCCAACGTCCTGACTTTC. Protein translation: CASSFQGGAGGGGANVLTF.